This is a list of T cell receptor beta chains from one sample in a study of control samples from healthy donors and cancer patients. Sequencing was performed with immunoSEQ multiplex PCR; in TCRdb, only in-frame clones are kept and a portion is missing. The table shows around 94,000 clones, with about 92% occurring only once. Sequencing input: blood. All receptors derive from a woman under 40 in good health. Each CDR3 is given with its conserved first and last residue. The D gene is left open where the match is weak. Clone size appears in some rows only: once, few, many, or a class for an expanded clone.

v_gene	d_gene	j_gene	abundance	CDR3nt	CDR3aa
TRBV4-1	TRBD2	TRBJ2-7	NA	TGCGCCAGCAGCCCCCTAGCGGAGAACTCCTACGAGCAGTACTTC	CASSPLAENSYEQYF
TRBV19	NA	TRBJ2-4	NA	TGTGCCAGTAGTATACGAGGAGCCAAAAACATTCAGTACTTC	CASSIRGAKNIQYF
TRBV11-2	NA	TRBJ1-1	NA	TGTGCCAGCAGCTTAGTATTCTACAGGGAGAGCACTGAAGCTTTCTTT	CASSLVFYRESTEAFF
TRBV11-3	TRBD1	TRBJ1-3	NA	TGTGCCAGCAGCTTAGTACTGGGACAGGGGCCCTCTGGAAACACCATATATTTT	CASSLVLGQGPSGNTIYF
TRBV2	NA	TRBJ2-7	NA	TGTGCCAGCAGCAACCCCAGGGACGGGGTCTACGAGCAGTACTTC	CASSNPRDGVYEQYF
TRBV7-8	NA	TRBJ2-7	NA	TGTGCCAGCAGCTTATCATGGCAGGGTATCGACGAGCAGTACTTC	CASSLSWQGIDEQYF
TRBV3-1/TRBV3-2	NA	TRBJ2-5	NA	TGTGCCAGCAGCCCCCGTTTCAGGGCGGGTAAAGTCCAAGAGACCCAGTACTTC	CASSPRFRAGKVQETQYF
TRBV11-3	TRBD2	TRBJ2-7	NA	TGTGCCAGCAGCCCCGACAATGCCGGTAGCGGGACCCCCTACGAGCAGTACTTC	CASSPDNAGSGTPYEQYF
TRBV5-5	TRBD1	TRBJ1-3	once	TGTGCCAGCAGCATACAGGGGGCGGAAAACACCATATATTTT	CASSIQGAENTIYF
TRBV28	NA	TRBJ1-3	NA	TGTGCCAGCTCCCGGGGGCTGGGAAACACCATATATTTT	CASSRGLGNTIYF
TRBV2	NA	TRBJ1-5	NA	TGTGCCAGCAGTGGACCAGGGTCCACTCGGGGTCAGCCCCAGCATTTT	CASSGPGSTRGQPQHF
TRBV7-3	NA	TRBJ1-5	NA	TGTGCCAGCAGCCCTAAAGCAGGCCAGCCCCAGCATTTT	CASSPKAGQPQHF
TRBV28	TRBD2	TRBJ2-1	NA	TGTGCCAGCAGCACCCCGGGTTCTCGACTAGCGGGGGTCTACAATGAGCAGTTCTTC	CASSTPGSRLAGVYNEQFF
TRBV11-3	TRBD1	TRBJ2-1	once	TGTGCCAGCAGCCCCCCGGGACAGACTTACAATGAGCAGTTCTTC	CASSPPGQTYNEQFF
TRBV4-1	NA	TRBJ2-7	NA	TGCGCCAGCAGCCCCAGGGGGGACTCCTACGAGCAGTACTTC	CASSPRGDSYEQYF
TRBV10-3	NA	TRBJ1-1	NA	TGTGCCATCAGTGACCCGAGTGGGACGGTGAACACTGAAGCTTTCTTT	CAISDPSGTVNTEAFF
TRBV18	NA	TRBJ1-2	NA	TGTGCCAGCTCACCATCGGCAGGACCAGCTAACTATGGCTACACCTTC	CASSPSAGPANYGYTF
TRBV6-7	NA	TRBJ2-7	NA	TGTGCCAGCAGTTATAAACCCGCCGGGGACTACGAGCAGTACTTC	CASSYKPAGDYEQYF
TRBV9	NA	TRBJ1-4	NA	TGTGCCAGCAGCGATGGGGCGGGCAGGGGAACTAATGAAAAACTGTTTTTT	CASSDGAGRGTNEKLFF
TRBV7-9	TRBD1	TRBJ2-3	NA	TGTGCCAGCAGCTTACGCCAGGGGGTGGGCACAGATACGCAGTATTTT	CASSLRQGVGTDTQYF
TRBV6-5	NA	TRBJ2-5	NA	TGTGCCACCGATAAAAGGGCGGCCACCCGGGAGACCCAGTACTTC	CATDKRAATRETQYF
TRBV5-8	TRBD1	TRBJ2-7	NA	TGTGCCAGCAGCTTGGGGGACAGGGAGGTCTACGAGCAGTACTTC	CASSLGDREVYEQYF